This T cell receptor (beta chain) originates from a study of OX40 agonist ivuxolimab in advanced cancers. On the study more broadly: Ivuxolimab is an agonistic anti-OX40 (CD134) antibody, and patients were treated with it. Therapy given before enrollment (anti-PD-1, anti-PD-L1 or anti-CTLA-4) was allowed, and roughly 42% had some.

The assay was immunoSEQ multiplex PCR, and TCRdb's table has in-frame clones only and misses some. The sample has 80,000 to 100,000 clones, more than 75% seen once. The J segment lost 14 bases and the V segment lost 3 bases, leaving 3 bases of the junction unmatched. The CDR3 covers 11 residues. The V gene's germline CDR1 is MGHRA and CDR2 YSYEKL. With regard to this clone: Its antigen is undetermined.

Study-level results: Average numbers of expanded clones were greater in CD8+ T cells than in CD4+. The study observed clonal expansion of CD4+ and CD8+ blood T cells by week 6 at 0.1 to 3.0 mg/kg.

This sequence originates from an adult with an advanced solid tumor such as melanoma, head and neck, liver or kidney cancer. The rearrangement joins TRBV4-1 to TRBJ2-5, with 10 positions matching TRBD2. The sample here was CD4+ or CD8+ T cells sorted from blood, taken in a trial of the OX40 agonist ivuxolimab. CDR3 amino acids: CASSHLAGVYF. Here the CDR3 DNA reads TGCGCCAGCAGCCATCTAGCGGGGGTATACTTC.